This TCR beta chain was sequenced for a study of T cell responses to AZD1222 COVID-19 vaccine. Assay used: immunoSEQ multiplex PCR; TCRdb lists only in-frame clones, some missing. The sample shows around 100,000 clones, approximately 88% of them seen only once. The V end was cut by 0 bases, the J end by 4 bases, with 9 bases between. CDR1 and CDR2 from the germline V gene are SGHTA and FQGNSA. The CDR3 is 14 amino acids. Sequenced material: peripheral blood, taken on day 0 of AZD1222 vaccination. This chain links TRBV7-2 with TRBJ1-1; D call uncertain. The receptor was isolated from an adult in good health. The CDR3 nucleotides are TGTGCCAGCAGCTTAGCGTTAGGGCCCACTGAAGCTTTCTTT. Translated: CASSLALGPTEAFF.